A selection of T cell receptor beta chains follows, all from one sample in a study of OX40 agonist ivuxolimab in advanced cancers. Using immunoSEQ multiplex PCR, the repertoire was profiled, and TCRdb retains in-frame clones only, with some absent. This sample has some 90,000 clones, with roughly 90% found just once. The sample was CD4+ or CD8+ T cells sorted from blood, taken in a trial of the OX40 agonist ivuxolimab. The receptors here all came from an adult with an advanced solid tumor such as melanoma, head and neck, liver or kidney cancer. The CDR3 runs from the conserved cysteine through the conserved F or W. Fields, in order: clone size, D gene, J gene, V gene, CDR3 protein, CDR3 DNA. A D gene is named only where the DNA matches it firmly. The size of a clone is reported for some rows only, either as once, few or many, or as a class for expanded clones.

clone size: -; D gene: TRBD1; J gene: TRBJ2-2; V gene: TRBV28; CDR3 protein: CASSLWHSGGNTGELFF; CDR3 DNA: TGTGCCAGCAGTTTATGGCATTCAGGGGGCAACACCGGGGAGCTGTTTTTT
clone size: few; D gene: TRBD1; J gene: TRBJ2-7; V gene: TRBV5-4; CDR3 protein: CASSPGQVYEQYF; CDR3 DNA: TGTGCCAGCAGCCCAGGACAGGTATACGAGCAGTACTTC
clone size: -; D gene: -; J gene: TRBJ1-6; V gene: TRBV18; CDR3 protein: CASSPGRIIDNSPLHF; CDR3 DNA: TGTGCCAGCTCACCGGGACGGATCATCGATAATTCACCCCTCCACTTT
clone size: once; D gene: -; J gene: TRBJ2-1; V gene: TRBV6-1; CDR3 protein: CASSEAGRHPRIEQFF; CDR3 DNA: TGTGCCAGCAGTGAAGCGGGCCGACACCCTAGGATTGAGCAGTTCTTC
clone size: -; D gene: -; J gene: TRBJ2-7; V gene: TRBV2; CDR3 protein: CASSALEGYEQYF; CDR3 DNA: TGTGCCAGCAGTGCATTGGAGGGGTACGAGCAGTACTTC
clone size: -; D gene: -; J gene: TRBJ1-1; V gene: TRBV7-2; CDR3 protein: CASSSSNTEAFF; CDR3 DNA: TGTGCCAGCAGCTCTTCTAACACTGAAGCTTTCTTT
clone size: -; D gene: -; J gene: TRBJ1-2; V gene: TRBV7-8; CDR3 protein: CASSLGAATVPYGYTF; CDR3 DNA: TGTGCCAGCAGCCTAGGCGCGGCCACGGTCCCTTATGGCTACACCTTC
clone size: -; D gene: -; J gene: TRBJ2-2; V gene: TRBV30; CDR3 protein: CAGNTGELFF; CDR3 DNA: TGTGCGGGTAACACCGGGGAGCTGTTTTTT
clone size: -; D gene: -; J gene: TRBJ2-1; V gene: TRBV4-2; CDR3 protein: CASSSGLGVYEQFF; CDR3 DNA: TGTGCCAGCAGCTCGGGGCTAGGCGTCTATGAGCAGTTCTTC
clone size: -; D gene: -; J gene: TRBJ1-1; V gene: TRBV9; CDR3 protein: CASSPTRWQGNEAFF; CDR3 DNA: TGTGCCAGCAGCCCTACTCGGTGGCAGGGGAATGAAGCTTTCTTT
clone size: -; D gene: -; J gene: TRBJ1-2; V gene: TRBV10-3; CDR3 protein: CAIGGAEGRFYGYTF; CDR3 DNA: TGTGCCATCGGCGGGGCTGAGGGACGGTTTTATGGCTACACCTTC
clone size: -; D gene: TRBD1; J gene: TRBJ1-1; V gene: TRBV5-8; CDR3 protein: CASSYDRADTEAFF; CDR3 DNA: TGTGCCAGCAGCTATGACAGGGCCGACACTGAAGCTTTCTTT
clone size: -; D gene: TRBD2; J gene: TRBJ2-2; V gene: TRBV11-3; CDR3 protein: CASRGLTGELFF; CDR3 DNA: TGTGCCAGCAGGGGACTAACCGGGGAGCTGTTTTTT
clone size: -; D gene: TRBD1; J gene: TRBJ1-2; V gene: TRBV27; CDR3 protein: CASSLDRGRRGYTF; CDR3 DNA: TGTGCCAGCAGTTTAGACAGGGGCCGCCGGGGCTACACCTTC
clone size: -; D gene: TRBD2; J gene: TRBJ2-1; V gene: TRBV9; CDR3 protein: CASTTGTSVNNEQFF; CDR3 DNA: TGTGCCAGCACCACCGGGACTAGCGTAAACAATGAGCAGTTCTTC
clone size: -; D gene: TRBD1; J gene: TRBJ1-5; V gene: TRBV5-4; CDR3 protein: CASSLEGANQPQHF; CDR3 DNA: TGTGCCAGCAGCTTGGAGGGGGCGAATCAGCCCCAGCATTTT
clone size: -; D gene: -; J gene: TRBJ2-7; V gene: TRBV7-6; CDR3 protein: CASSPAGYEQYF; CDR3 DNA: TGTGCCAGCAGCCCAGCTGGCTACGAGCAGTACTTC
clone size: once; D gene: -; J gene: TRBJ2-3; V gene: TRBV30; CDR3 protein: CAWSPNQGGPDTQYF; CDR3 DNA: TGTGCCTGGAGCCCTAATCAGGGTGGGCCAGATACGCAGTATTTT
clone size: once; D gene: TRBD1; J gene: TRBJ2-7; V gene: TRBV6-1; CDR3 protein: CASSEYLGQNSYEQYF; CDR3 DNA: TGTGCCAGCAGTGAGTACTTGGGACAGAACTCCTACGAGCAGTACTTC
clone size: -; D gene: -; J gene: TRBJ1-2; V gene: TRBV9; CDR3 protein: CASSVDKRPNYGYTF; CDR3 DNA: TGTGCCAGCAGCGTAGACAAGAGACCTAACTATGGCTACACCTTC
clone size: -; D gene: TRBD2; J gene: TRBJ2-7; V gene: TRBV2; CDR3 protein: CASWLAGGYEQYF; CDR3 DNA: TGTGCCAGCTGGCTAGCGGGGGGATACGAGCAGTACTTC
clone size: -; D gene: -; J gene: TRBJ2-1; V gene: TRBV19; CDR3 protein: CASSPGVEQFF; CDR3 DNA: TGTGCCAGTAGTCCAGGGGTTGAGCAGTTCTTC
clone size: -; D gene: -; J gene: TRBJ2-1; V gene: TRBV4-1; CDR3 protein: CASSQDASGREEQFF; CDR3 DNA: TGCGCCAGCAGCCAAGATGCCTCGGGGCGTGAAGAGCAGTTCTTC
clone size: -; D gene: -; J gene: TRBJ2-3; V gene: TRBV27; CDR3 protein: CASSPTGRTRDTQYF; CDR3 DNA: TGTGCCAGCAGTCCCACAGGGCGTACGAGGGATACGCAGTATTTT
clone size: -; D gene: -; J gene: TRBJ1-5; V gene: TRBV4-3; CDR3 protein: CASSQGFKDQPQHF; CDR3 DNA: TGCGCCAGCAGCCAAGGATTTAAGGATCAGCCCCAGCATTTT
clone size: -; D gene: TRBD2; J gene: TRBJ2-7; V gene: TRBV19; CDR3 protein: CASSLGLAGRYEQYF; CDR3 DNA: TGTGCCAGTAGTCTGGGGCTAGCGGGGCGCTACGAGCAGTACTTC
clone size: -; D gene: -; J gene: TRBJ1-1; V gene: TRBV5-1; CDR3 protein: CASSLVTNTEAFF; CDR3 DNA: TGCGCCAGCAGCTTGGTGACGAACACTGAAGCTTTCTTT
clone size: -; D gene: -; J gene: TRBJ1-2; V gene: TRBV10-2; CDR3 protein: CASSESPWTNYGYTF; CDR3 DNA: TGCGCCAGCAGTGAGTCCCCTTGGACTAACTATGGCTACACCTTC
clone size: -; D gene: -; J gene: TRBJ2-1; V gene: TRBV9; CDR3 protein: CASRGGTKNNEQFF; CDR3 DNA: TGTGCCAGCCGGGGCGGAACAAAAAACAATGAGCAGTTCTTC
clone size: -; D gene: -; J gene: TRBJ2-1; V gene: TRBV11-2; CDR3 protein: CASSLRGGALNEQFF; CDR3 DNA: TGTGCCAGCAGCTTACGAGGGGGGGCCTTGAATGAGCAGTTCTTC